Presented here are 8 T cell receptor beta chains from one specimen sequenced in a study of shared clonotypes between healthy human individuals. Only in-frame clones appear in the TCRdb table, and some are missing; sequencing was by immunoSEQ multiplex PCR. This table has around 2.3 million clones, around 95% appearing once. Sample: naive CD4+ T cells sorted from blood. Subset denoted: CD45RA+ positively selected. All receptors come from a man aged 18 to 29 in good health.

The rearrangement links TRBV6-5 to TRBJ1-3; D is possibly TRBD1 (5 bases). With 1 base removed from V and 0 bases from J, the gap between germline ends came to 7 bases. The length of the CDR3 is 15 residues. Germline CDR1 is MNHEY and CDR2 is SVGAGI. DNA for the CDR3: TGTGCCAGCAGTTACTGGGGGGGCTCTGGAAACACCATATATTTT. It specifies CASSYWGGSGNTIYF.

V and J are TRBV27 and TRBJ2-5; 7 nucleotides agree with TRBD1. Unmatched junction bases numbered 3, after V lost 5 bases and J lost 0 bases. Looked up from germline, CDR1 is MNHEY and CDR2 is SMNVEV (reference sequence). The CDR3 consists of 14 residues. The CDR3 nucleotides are TGTGCCAGCAGTCGGGACAGCTACCAAGAGACCCAGTACTTC. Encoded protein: CASSRDSYQETQYF.

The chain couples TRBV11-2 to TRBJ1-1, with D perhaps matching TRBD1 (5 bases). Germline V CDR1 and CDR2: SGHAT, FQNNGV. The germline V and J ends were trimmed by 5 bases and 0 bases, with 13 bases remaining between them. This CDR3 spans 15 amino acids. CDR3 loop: CASSQTTDMNTEAFF. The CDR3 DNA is TGTGCCAGCAGCCAAACGACAGATATGAACACTGAAGCTTTCTTT.

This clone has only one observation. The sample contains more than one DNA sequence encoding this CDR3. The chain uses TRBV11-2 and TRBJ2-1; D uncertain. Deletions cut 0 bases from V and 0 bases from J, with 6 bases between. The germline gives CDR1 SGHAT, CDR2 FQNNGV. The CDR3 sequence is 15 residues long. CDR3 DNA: TGTGCCAGCAGCTTAGATCCAAGCTCCTACAATGAGCAGTTCTTC. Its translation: CASSLDPSSYNEQFF.

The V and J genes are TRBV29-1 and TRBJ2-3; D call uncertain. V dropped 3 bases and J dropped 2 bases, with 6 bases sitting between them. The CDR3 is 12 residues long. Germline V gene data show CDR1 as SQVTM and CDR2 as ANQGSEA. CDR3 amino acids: CSVDIHTDTQYF. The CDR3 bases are TGCAGCGTTGACATACACACAGATACGCAGTATTTT.

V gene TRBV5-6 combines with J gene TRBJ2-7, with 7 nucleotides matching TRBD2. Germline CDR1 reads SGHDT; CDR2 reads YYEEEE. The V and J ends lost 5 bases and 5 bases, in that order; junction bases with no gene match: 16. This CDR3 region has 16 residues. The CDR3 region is CASRLTLSAGVHEQYF. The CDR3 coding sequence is TGTGCCAGCAGATTGACCTTAAGCGCGGGAGTGCACGAGCAGTACTTC. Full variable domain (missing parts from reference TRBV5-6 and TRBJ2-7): DAGVTQSPTHLIKTRGQQVTLRCSPKSGHDTVSWYQQALGQGPQFIFQYYEEEERQRGNFPDRFSGHQFPNYSSELNVNALLLGDSALYLCASRLTLSAGVHEQYFGPGTRLTVT.

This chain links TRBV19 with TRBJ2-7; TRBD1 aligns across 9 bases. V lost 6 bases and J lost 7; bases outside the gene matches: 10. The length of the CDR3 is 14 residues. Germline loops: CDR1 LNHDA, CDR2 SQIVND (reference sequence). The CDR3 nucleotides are TGTGCCAGTAGGGAACAGGGGGCCCCCGGGGAGCAGTACTTC. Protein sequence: CASREQGAPGEQYF.

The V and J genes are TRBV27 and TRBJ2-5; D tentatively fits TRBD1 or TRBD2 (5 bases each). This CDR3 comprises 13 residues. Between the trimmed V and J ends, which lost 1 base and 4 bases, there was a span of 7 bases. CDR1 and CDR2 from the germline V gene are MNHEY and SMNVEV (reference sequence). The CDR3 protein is CASSLFGGETQYF. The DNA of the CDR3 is TGTGCCAGCAGTTTATTTGGGGGAGAGACCCAGTACTTC.